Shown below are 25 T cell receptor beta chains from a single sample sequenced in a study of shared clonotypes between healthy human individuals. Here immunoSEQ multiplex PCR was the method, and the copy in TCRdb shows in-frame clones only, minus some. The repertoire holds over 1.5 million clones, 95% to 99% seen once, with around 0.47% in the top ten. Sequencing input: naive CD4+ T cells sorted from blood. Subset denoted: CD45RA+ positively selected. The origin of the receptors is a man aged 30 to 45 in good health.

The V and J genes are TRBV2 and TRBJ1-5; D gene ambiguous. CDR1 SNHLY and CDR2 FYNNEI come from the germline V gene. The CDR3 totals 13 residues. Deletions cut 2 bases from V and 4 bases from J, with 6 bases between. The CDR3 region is CASSEYRNQPQHF. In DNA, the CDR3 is TGTGCCAGCAGTGAATATCGGAATCAGCCCCAGCATTTT.

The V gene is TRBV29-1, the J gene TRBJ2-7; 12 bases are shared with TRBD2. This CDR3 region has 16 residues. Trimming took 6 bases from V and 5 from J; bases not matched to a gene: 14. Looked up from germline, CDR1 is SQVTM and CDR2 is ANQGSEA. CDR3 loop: CSVGRLAGEPTDEQYF. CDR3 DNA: TGCAGCGTGGGGAGACTAGCGGGAGAACCAACAGACGAGCAGTACTTC.

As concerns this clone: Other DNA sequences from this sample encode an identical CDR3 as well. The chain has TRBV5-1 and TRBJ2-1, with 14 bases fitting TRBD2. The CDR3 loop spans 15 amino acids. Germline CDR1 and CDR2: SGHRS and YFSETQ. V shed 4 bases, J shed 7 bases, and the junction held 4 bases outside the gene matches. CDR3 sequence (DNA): TGCGCCAGCAGCCTGGGACTAGCGGGAGAGAATGAGCAGTTCTTC. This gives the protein CASSLGLAGENEQFF.

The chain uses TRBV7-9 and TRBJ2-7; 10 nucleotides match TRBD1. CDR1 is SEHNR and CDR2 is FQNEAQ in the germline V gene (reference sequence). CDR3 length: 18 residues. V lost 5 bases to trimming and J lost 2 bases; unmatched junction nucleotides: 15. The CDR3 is CASSPRDRGLGTTYEQYF. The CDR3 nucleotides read TGTGCCAGCAGCCCCCGGGACAGGGGTTTGGGGACTACCTACGAGCAGTACTTC.

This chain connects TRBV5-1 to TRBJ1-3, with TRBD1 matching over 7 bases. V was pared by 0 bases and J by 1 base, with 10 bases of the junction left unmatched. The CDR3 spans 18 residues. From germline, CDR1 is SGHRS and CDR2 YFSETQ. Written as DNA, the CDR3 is TGCGCCAGCAGCTTGGATTCACCGGGACAGCCTTCTGGAAACACCATATATTTT. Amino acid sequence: CASSLDSPGQPSGNTIYF.

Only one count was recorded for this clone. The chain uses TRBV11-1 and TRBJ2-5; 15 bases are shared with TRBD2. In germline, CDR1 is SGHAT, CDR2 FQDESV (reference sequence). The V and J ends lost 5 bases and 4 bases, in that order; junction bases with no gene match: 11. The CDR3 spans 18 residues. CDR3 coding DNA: TGTGCCAGCAGCGGCGACGGACTAGCGGGAGGGGTCGGAGAGACCCAGTACTTC. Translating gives CASSGDGLAGGVGETQYF.

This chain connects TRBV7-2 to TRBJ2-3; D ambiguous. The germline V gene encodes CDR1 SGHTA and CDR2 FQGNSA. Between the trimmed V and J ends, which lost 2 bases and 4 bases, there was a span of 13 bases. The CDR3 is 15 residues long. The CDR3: CASSLLVAASDTQYF. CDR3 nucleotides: TGTGCCAGCAGCTTACTAGTAGCAGCGTCAGATACGCAGTATTTT.

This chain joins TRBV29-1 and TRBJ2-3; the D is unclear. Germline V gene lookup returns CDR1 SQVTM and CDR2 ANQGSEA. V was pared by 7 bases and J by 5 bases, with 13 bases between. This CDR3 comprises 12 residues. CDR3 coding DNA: TGCAGCGCCCTCAGTGCAGGAGATACGCAGTATTTT. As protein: CSALSAGDTQYF.

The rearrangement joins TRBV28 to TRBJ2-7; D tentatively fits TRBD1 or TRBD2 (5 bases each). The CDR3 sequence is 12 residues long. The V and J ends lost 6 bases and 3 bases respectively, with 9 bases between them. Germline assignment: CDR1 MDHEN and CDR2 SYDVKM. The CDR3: CASRRGVYEQYF. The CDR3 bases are TGTGCCAGCAGAAGAGGGGTCTACGAGCAGTACTTC.

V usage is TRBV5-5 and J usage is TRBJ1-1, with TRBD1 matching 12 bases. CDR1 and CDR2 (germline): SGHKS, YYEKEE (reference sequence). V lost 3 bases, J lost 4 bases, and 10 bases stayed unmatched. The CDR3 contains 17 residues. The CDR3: CASSSSGTGGWGTEAFF. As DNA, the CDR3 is TGTGCCAGCAGCTCCTCTGGGACAGGGGGCTGGGGCACTGAAGCTTTCTTT. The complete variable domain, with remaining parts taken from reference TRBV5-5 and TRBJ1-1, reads DAGVTQSPTHLIKTRGQQVTLRCSPISGHKSVSWYQQVLGQGPQFIFQYYEKEERGRGNFPDRFSARQFPNYSSELNVNALLLGDSALYLCASSSSGTGGWGTEAFFGQGTRLTVV.

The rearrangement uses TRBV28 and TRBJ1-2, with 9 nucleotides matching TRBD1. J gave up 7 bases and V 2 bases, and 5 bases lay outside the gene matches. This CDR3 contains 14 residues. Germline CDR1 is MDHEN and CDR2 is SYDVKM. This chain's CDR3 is CASSLTGQGIGYTF. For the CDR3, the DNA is TGTGCCAGCAGTTTAACTGGACAGGGGATTGGCTACACCTTC.

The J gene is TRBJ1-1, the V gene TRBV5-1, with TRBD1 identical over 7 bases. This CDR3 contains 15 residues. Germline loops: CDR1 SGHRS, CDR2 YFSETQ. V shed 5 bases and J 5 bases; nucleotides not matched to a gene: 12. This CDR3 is CASRDDRAGRTEAFF. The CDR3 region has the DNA TGCGCCAGCAGGGATGACAGGGCGGGAAGGACTGAAGCTTTCTTT.

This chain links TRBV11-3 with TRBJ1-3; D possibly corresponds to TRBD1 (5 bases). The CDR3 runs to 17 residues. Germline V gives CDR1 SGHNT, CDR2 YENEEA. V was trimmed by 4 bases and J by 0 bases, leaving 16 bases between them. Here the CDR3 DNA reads TGTGCCAGCAGCTCGGAAGGGACGGCAAGCTCTGGAAACACCATATATTTT. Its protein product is CASSSEGTASSGNTIYF.

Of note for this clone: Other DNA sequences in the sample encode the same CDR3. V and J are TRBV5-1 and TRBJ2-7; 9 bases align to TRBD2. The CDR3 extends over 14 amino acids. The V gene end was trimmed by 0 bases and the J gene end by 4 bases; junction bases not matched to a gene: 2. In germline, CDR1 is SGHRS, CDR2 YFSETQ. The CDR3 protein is CASSLGLAVYEQYF. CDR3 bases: TGCGCCAGCAGCTTGGGACTAGCGGTATACGAGCAGTACTTC.

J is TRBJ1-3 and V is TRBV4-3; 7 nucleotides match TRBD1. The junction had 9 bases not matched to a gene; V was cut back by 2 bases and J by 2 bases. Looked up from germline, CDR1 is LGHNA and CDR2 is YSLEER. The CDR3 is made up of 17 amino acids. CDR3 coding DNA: TGCGCCAGCAGCCAACGGATCACAGGGGCCGCTGGAAACACCATATATTTT. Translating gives CASSQRITGAAGNTIYF.

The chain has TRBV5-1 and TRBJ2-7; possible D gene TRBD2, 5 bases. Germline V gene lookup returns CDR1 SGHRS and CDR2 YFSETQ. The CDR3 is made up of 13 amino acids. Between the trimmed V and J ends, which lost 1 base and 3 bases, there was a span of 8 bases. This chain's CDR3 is CASSLPGDYEQYF. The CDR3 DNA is TGCGCCAGCAGCTTGCCCGGGGACTACGAGCAGTACTTC. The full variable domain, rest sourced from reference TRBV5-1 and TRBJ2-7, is KAGVTQTPRYLIKTRGQQVTLSCSPISGHRSVSWYQQTPGQGLQFLFEYFSETQRNKGNFPGRFSGRQFSNSRSEMNVSTLELGDSALYLCASSLPGDYEQYFGPGTRLTVT.

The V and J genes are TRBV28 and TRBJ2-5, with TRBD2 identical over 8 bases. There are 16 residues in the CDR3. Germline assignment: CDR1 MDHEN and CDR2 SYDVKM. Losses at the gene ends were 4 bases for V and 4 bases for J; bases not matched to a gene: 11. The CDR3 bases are TGTGCCAGCAGTTCTCATATGTTAGCGGGACGAGAGACCCAGTACTTC. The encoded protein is CASSSHMLAGRETQYF.

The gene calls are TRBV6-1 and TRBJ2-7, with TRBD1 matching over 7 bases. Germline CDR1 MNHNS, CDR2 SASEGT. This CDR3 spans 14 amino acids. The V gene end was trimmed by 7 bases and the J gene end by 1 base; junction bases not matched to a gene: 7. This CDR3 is CASTRGQLSYEQYF. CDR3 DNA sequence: TGTGCCAGCACCAGGGGACAGCTTTCCTACGAGCAGTACTTC.

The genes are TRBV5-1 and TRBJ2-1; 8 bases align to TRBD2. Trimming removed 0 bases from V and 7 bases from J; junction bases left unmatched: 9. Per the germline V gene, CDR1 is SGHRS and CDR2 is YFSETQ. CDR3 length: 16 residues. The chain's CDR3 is CASSLVGGLAWNEQFF. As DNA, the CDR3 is TGCGCCAGCAGCTTGGTTGGTGGACTAGCATGGAATGAGCAGTTCTTC. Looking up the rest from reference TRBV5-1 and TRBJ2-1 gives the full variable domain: KAGVTQTPRYLIKTRGQQVTLSCSPISGHRSVSWYQQTPGQGLQFLFEYFSETQRNKGNFPGRFSGRQFSNSRSEMNVSTLELGDSALYLCASSLVGGLAWNEQFFGPGTRLTVL.

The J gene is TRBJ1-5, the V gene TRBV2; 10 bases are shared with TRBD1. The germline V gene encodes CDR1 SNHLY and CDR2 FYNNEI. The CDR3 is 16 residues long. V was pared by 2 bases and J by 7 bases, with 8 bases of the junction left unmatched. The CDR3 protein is CASSEPGQGMRQPQHF. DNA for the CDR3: TGTGCCAGCAGTGAACCGGGACAGGGGATGAGGCAGCCCCAGCATTTT.

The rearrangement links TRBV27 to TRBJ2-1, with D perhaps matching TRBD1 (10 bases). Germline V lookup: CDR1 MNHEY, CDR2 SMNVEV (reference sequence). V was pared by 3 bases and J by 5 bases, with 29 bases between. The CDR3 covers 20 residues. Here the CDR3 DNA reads TGTGCCAGCAGTTTCTCGGGGACAGGGGTTCGACTAGCGGAGGACAATGAGCAGTTCTTC. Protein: CASSFSGTGVRLAEDNEQFF.

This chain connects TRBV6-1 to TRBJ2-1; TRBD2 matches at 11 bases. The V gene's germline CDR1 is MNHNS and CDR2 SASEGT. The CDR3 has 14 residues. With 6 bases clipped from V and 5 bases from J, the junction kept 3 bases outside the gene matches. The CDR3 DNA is TGTGCCAGCAGGCGGGGACTAGCGGACAATGAGCAGTTCTTC. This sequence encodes CASRRGLADNEQFF.

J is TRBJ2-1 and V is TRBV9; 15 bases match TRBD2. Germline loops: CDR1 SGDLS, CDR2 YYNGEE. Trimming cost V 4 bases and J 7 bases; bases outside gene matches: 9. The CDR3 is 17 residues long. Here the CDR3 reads CASSLGTSGRLRNEQFF. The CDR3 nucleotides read TGTGCCAGCAGCCTAGGGACTAGCGGGAGGCTGAGGAATGAGCAGTTCTTC.

CDR3 protein: CASSLLGLSNQPQHF. The CDR3 DNA sequence: TGTGCCAGCAGCTTGTTAGGACTTAGCAATCAGCCCCAGCATTTT. The chain is built from TRBV11-2 and TRBJ1-5; D remains unclear. Germline V gene sequence: CDR1 SGHAT, CDR2 FQNNGV. CDR3 length equals 15 residues. V was shortened by 3 bases and J by 0 bases, with 9 bases between the two germline ends.

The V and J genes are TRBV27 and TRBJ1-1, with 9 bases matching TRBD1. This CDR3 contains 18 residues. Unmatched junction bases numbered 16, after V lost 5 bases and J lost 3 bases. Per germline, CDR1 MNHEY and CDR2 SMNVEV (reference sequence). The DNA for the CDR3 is TGTGCCAGCAGTCCATGGACCGGGACAGGGTTACGTTACACTGAAGCTTTCTTT. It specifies CASSPWTGTGLRYTEAFF.